This TCR beta chain is from a study of T cell responses to AZD1222 COVID-19 vaccine (dated by TCRdb to about 2021). For the study in its entirety: TCR sequencing covered more than 230 trial participants: 200 to 220 given two doses of AZD1222 and approximately 25 given two doses of MenACWY control vaccine. Trial participants were enrolled into age subgroups of 18-55, 56-69 and 70-plus years, which contained about 160, 30 and 59 TCR-sequenced participants, respectively. General study outcomes and caveats: Nearly half of unique spike-specific TCRs reportedly recognized epitopes outside regions mutated in the B.1.351 and B.1.1.7 variants. In the small 56-69-year group, the increase in depth fell short of significance, most likely because of low power. Participants were mostly white British, with more females than males. The authors suggested clonal diversity may have been underestimated. Vaccine-associated CD4 TCRs spanned the whole spike protein, with dominant responses in regions 160-218 and 743-854. Because no day 14 peak-response samples were available, repertoires were characterized only after the peak T cell response. A significant rise in spike-specific TCR breadth and depth was observed after two AZD1222 doses relative to day 0 and relative to MenACWY recipients. Conclusions about previously exposed vaccinees are limited, since just five or six AZD1222 recipients were seropositive for SARS-CoV-2 at baseline.

Read against the paper, the sample's time point label means: about 28 days (+/-7) after the second vaccine dose. Because spike-specific TCR depth and breadth did not differ between the two schedules, AZD1222 recipients who got a second dose at roughly 4 weeks were pooled with those who got a second dose at roughly 12 weeks. Vaccinee samples came from UK trials COV001 and COV002, including a single-blind randomized controlled phase 2/3 trial of AZD1222 (ChAdOx1 nCoV-19) in healthy adults. For TCRbeta chain sequencing, PBMC samples were collected from trial participants at day 0 and at day 28 after the second dose. The CDR3 regions of human TCRbeta chains were subjected to immunosequencing. Turning to the authors' computational methods: Repertoire TCRs were checked for matches against a reference library of SARS-CoV-2-specific TCRs that had been generated using the MIRA antigen-specificity platform. Breadth was defined as the fraction of unique TCRs that were SARS-CoV-2-associated, and depth was defined as the fraction of total T cells that were SARS-CoV-2-associated. Each spike-specific TCR was assigned to its reactive spike region and to a CD4 or CD8 class using the MIRA data. Log10-transformed breadth and depth values were compared by one-way ANOVA with Sidak's multiple comparisons tests. Sourced from immuneACCESS, this table was stored by TCRdb with only in-frame sequences that have V and J called. A share of the clones is absent; for the studies checked, an unresolved V gene accounts for under half, and the remainder has no known explanation. D and trimming come from the DNA, and the V and J calls and clone size come from that table. This sample comprises fewer than 150,000 clones, more than 70% of them detected only once. The leading ten clones occupy roughly 15% of the sample.

As regards this clone: Which antigen it targets is not known. Base qualities are not at hand, and no much larger clone is one base apart.

The source of this sequence is an adult who received the AZD1222 COVID-19 vaccine. The specimen was peripheral blood, collected 28 days after the second AZD1222 dose.

DNA sequence: TGTGCCAGCAGCGGGTACAGCGCAACTAATGAAAAACTGTTTTTT. Protein translation: CASSGYSATNEKLFF. The chain joins TRBV6-2 or TRBV6-3 to TRBJ1-4; too little of a D gene remains to name it. CDR3 length: 15 amino acids, cysteine to phenylalanine. Just the 45-base CDR3 DNA is kept, in frame starting at base 1. Cut back by 6 bases and 0 bases, the V and J ends lie 11 bases apart. The germline V gene gives CDR1 as MNHEY and CDR2 as SVGEGT.